The 22 T cell receptor beta chains given below trace back to one sample, sequenced in a study of T cell changes during pregnancy in multiple sclerosis. Clones were read by immunoSEQ multiplex PCR, and TCRdb kept only the in-frame ones, dropping some. The sample has roughly 100,000 clones; less than 95% are singletons. This sample comprised peripheral blood, obtained after pregnancy. These receptors were taken from a female donor with multiple sclerosis, enrolled in a pregnancy study.

The CDR3, as DNA: TGTGCCAGCAGCGTAGAAGGGGCAGGGGGGAGTGAAGCTTTCTTT. It codes for CASSVEGAGGSEAFF. The V call is TRBV9, the J call TRBJ1-1; 7 bases map to TRBD1. Trimming removed 0 bases from V and 7 bases from J; junction bases left unmatched: 9. Germline CDR1 SGDLS, CDR2 YYNGEE. This CDR3 has 15 amino acids. The full variable domain, completed using reference TRBV9 and TRBJ1-1, is DSGVTQTPKHLITATGQRVTLRCSPRSGDLSVYWYQQSLDQGLQFLIQYYNGEERAKGNILERFSAQQFPDLHSELNLSSLELGDSALYFCASSVEGAGGSEAFFGQGTRLTVV.

This clone was picked up one time. The gene calls are TRBV7-7 and TRBJ2-2; tentatively, D is TRBD1 (5 bases). Germline V gene data show CDR1 as SSHAT and CDR2 as FNYEAQ (reference sequence). V was cut by 5 bases and J by 7 bases, with 11 bases left in between. This CDR3 comprises 13 residues. In nucleotides, the CDR3 is TGTGCCAGCAGCGAGGCAAGGGGCGGGGAGCTGTTTTTT. It yields the protein CASSEARGGELFF. The full variable domain, completed using reference TRBV7-7 and TRBJ2-2, is GAGVSQSPRYKVTKRGQDVTLRCDPISSHATLYWYQQALGQGPEFLTYFNYEAQPDKSGLPSDRFSAERPEGSISTLTIQRTEQRDSAMYRCASSEARGGELFFGEGSRLTVL.

The rearrangement uses TRBV2 and TRBJ1-4; D perhaps matches TRBD1 (6 bases). Trimming shortened V by 1 base and J by 5 bases, and 14 bases separated the two germline ends. CDR3 size: 16 residues. Per the germline V gene, CDR1 is SNHLY and CDR2 is FYNNEI. The CDR3, as DNA: TGTGCCAGCAGTGAAGGGCTCGGGGGGGGCAATGAAAAACTGTTTTTT. Translated: CASSEGLGGGNEKLFF.

The V call is TRBV19, the J call TRBJ2-7; D remains unclear. Germline assignment: CDR1 LNHDA and CDR2 SQIVND (reference sequence). The CDR3 consists of 11 residues. The V gene lost 3 bases and the J gene lost 5 bases, with 5 bases spanning the gap. The CDR3 nucleotides read TGTGCCAGTAGTATTGACAACGAGCAGTACTTC. Amino acids: CASSIDNEQYF.

This chain connects TRBV2 to TRBJ1-2; a weak D match, TRBD1 (6 bases). CDR3 length equals 13 residues. The germline V gene encodes CDR1 SNHLY and CDR2 FYNNEI. The V end lost 3 bases, the J end lost 8 bases, and 13 bases lay between the germline ends. The CDR3 DNA sequence: TGTGCCAGCAGTGATACAGGGTTTCAGGGCTACACCTTC. This gives the protein CASSDTGFQGYTF.

The chain joins TRBV7-3 to TRBJ1-6; no firm D call. The CDR3 totals 17 residues. The V end lost 1 base, the J end lost 7 bases, and 17 bases lay between the germline ends. CDR1 SGHTA and CDR2 FQGTGA come from the germline V gene. The CDR3 sequence: CASSLKEVLQPNSPLHF. CDR3 in DNA: TGTGCCAGCAGCTTAAAGGAGGTTCTCCAGCCAAATTCACCCCTCCACTTT. Looking up the rest from reference TRBV7-3 and TRBJ1-6 gives the full variable domain: GAGVSQTPSNKVTEKGKYVELRCDPISGHTALYWYRQSLGQGPEFLIYFQGTGAADDSGLPNDRFFAVRPEGSVSTLKIQRTERGDSAVYLCASSLKEVLQPNSPLHFGNGTRLTVT.

The V gene is TRBV4-1, the J gene TRBJ2-2, with 11 bases lining up with TRBD2. The CDR3 has 16 amino acids. Germline values: CDR1 MGHRA, CDR2 YSYEKL. V lost 0 bases and J lost 7; bases outside the gene matches: 4. CDR3: CASSQELGLAVGELFF. CDR3 nucleotides: TGCGCCAGCAGCCAAGAATTGGGACTAGCGGTCGGGGAGCTGTTTTTT.

The chain recombines TRBV18 with TRBJ1-4; D uncertain. Germline V CDR1 and CDR2: KGHSH, LQKENI. Trimming pared 4 bases from V and 4 bases from J, leaving 4 bases between. This CDR3 is 12 amino acids long. The DNA of the CDR3 is TGTGCCAGCTCACTTCTTAATGAAAAACTGTTTTTT. Its protein is CASSLLNEKLFF.

The chain carries TRBV9 and TRBJ2-3; 9 bases map to TRBD1. With V trimmed by 0 bases and J by 5 bases, 10 bases remained unmatched. The germline V gene encodes CDR1 SGDLS and CDR2 YYNGEE. The CDR3 spans 17 residues. CDR3 in amino acids: CASSVDETGGILDTQYF. The CDR3 coding sequence is TGTGCCAGCAGCGTAGATGAGACAGGGGGAATTTTAGATACGCAGTATTTT.

The genes are TRBV10-3 and TRBJ1-2; no definite D call. This CDR3 is 13 amino acids long. Germline values: CDR1 ENHRY, CDR2 SYGVKD. Trimming took 6 bases from V and 0 from J, leaving 8 bases between them. CDR3 in DNA: TGTGCCATCAGGGGAGAGACTAACTATGGCTACACCTTC. Amino acids: CAIRGETNYGYTF.

The J gene is TRBJ2-7, the V gene TRBV10-3; D not certain. Per the germline V gene, CDR1 is ENHRY and CDR2 is SYGVKD. This CDR3 has 12 amino acids. With 3 bases removed from V and 2 bases from J, the gap between germline ends came to 5 bases. The CDR3 loop reads CAISDGPYEQYF. CDR3 nucleotides: TGTGCCATCAGTGACGGTCCCTACGAGCAGTACTTC.

The rearrangement joins TRBV2 to TRBJ2-7, with TRBD1 matching 10 bases. The V gene's germline CDR1 is SNHLY and CDR2 FYNNEI. J was trimmed by 2 bases and V by 4 bases; bases with no gene match: 2. The CDR3 is 14 residues long. CDR3 nucleotide sequence: TGTGCCAGCAGTGCCGGGACAGGGGCCTACGAGCAGTACTTC. Its translation is CASSAGTGAYEQYF.

V and J are TRBV7-2 and TRBJ1-3; perhaps TRBD1 as D (6 bases). The CDR3 totals 16 residues. CDR1 is SGHTA and CDR2 is FQGNSA in the germline V gene. The V end was cut by 2 bases, the J end by 0 bases, with 11 bases between. In nucleotides, the CDR3 is TGTGCCAGCAGCTTATCAGGGGCGAGCTCTGGAAACACCATATATTTT. Its translation: CASSLSGASSGNTIYF.

CDR3 protein: CASSIPGQTYEQYF. The CDR3 DNA follows: TGTGCCAGTAGTATACCGGGACAGACCTACGAGCAGTACTTC. This chain joins TRBV19 and TRBJ2-7, with 7 positions matching TRBD1. Trimming at V came to 2 bases and at J to 2 bases, leaving 3 bases not matched to a gene. The germline V gene encodes CDR1 LNHDA and CDR2 SQIVND (reference sequence). This CDR3 region has 14 residues.

The chain recombines TRBV5-1 with TRBJ2-5; D is possibly TRBD2 (5 bases). The V end lost 4 bases, the J end lost 5 bases, and 18 bases lay between the germline ends. This CDR3 contains 15 residues. Germline CDR1 SGHRS, CDR2 YFSETQ. CDR3 in DNA: TGCGCCAGCAGCCCGAATACCGGGGAGCTTGAGACCCAGTACTTC. Translating it yields CASSPNTGELETQYF.

The chain combines TRBV18 with TRBJ1-2, with TRBD1 identical over 7 bases. V trimming: 2 bases; J trimming: 5 bases; junction bases outside the gene matches: 11. This CDR3 has 16 residues. Germline V lookup: CDR1 KGHSH, CDR2 LQKENI. Here the CDR3 DNA reads TGTGCCAGCTCACCAGCGTTGGCCGGACAGGCATATGGCTACACCTTC. Its translation is CASSPALAGQAYGYTF.

The J gene is TRBJ1-1, the V gene TRBV7-9; 8 nucleotides agree with TRBD1. The junction had 4 bases not matched to a gene; V was cut back by 1 base and J by 3 bases. The length of the CDR3 is 15 residues. Germline V CDR1 and CDR2: SEHNR, FQNEAQ (reference sequence). In DNA, the CDR3 is TGTGCCAGCAGCTTAGGGGCGACAGGGGACACTGAAGCTTTCTTT. Its translation: CASSLGATGDTEAFF.

The chain uses TRBV5-4 and TRBJ2-3; tentative D call: TRBD2 (7 bases). The CDR3 runs to 14 residues. Germline-derived CDR1 and CDR2 are SGHNT and YYREEE (reference sequence). Trimming removed 4 bases at V and 3 bases at J, with 12 bases between. CDR3 region: CASSPGGRTDTQYF. CDR3 DNA: TGTGCCAGCAGCCCGGGGGGCAGGACAGATACGCAGTATTTT. Supplemented by reference TRBV5-4 and TRBJ2-3, the full variable domain reads ETGVTQSPTHLIKTRGQQVTLRCSSQSGHNTVSWYQQALGQGPQFIFQYYREEENGRGNFPPRFSGLQFPNYSSELNVNALELDDSALYLCASSPGGRTDTQYFGPGTRLTVL.

The chain couples TRBV13 to TRBJ2-7; D is undetermined. The CDR3 is 14 residues long. Germline CDR1 PRHDT, CDR2 FYEKMQ (reference sequence). The V and J ends lost 3 bases and 3 bases respectively, with 12 bases between them. For the CDR3, the DNA is TGTGCCAGCAGCTTTGGGCAAGGCTTCTACGAGCAGTACTTC. Protein product: CASSFGQGFYEQYF. Combining the CDR3 with reference TRBV13 and TRBJ2-7 gives the whole variable domain AAGVIQSPRHLIKEKRETATLKCYPIPRHDTVYWYQQGPGQDPQFLISFYEKMQSDKGSIPDRFSAQQFSDYHSELNMSSLELGDSALYFCASSFGQGFYEQYFGPGTRLTVT.

This chain uses TRBV11-3 with TRBJ2-7; D may be TRBD1 (6 bases). There are 14 residues in the CDR3. Germline CDR1 is SGHNT and CDR2 is YENEEA. Trimming pared 5 bases from V and 2 bases from J, leaving 13 bases between. The CDR3 sequence is CASSAGTFPYEQYF. CDR3 nucleotides: TGTGCCAGCAGCGCCGGGACATTTCCCTACGAGCAGTACTTC.

V gene TRBV7-9 combines with J gene TRBJ1-1, with D hard to call. Germline V gives CDR1 SEHNR, CDR2 FQNEAQ (reference sequence). The CDR3 is 16 residues long. The V gene lost 2 bases and the J gene lost 5 bases, with 18 bases spanning the gap. The CDR3 protein is CASSLRLPGGETEAFF. DNA of the CDR3: TGTGCCAGCAGCTTAAGGCTGCCCGGCGGGGAGACTGAAGCTTTCTTT.

This chain links TRBV5-1 with TRBJ2-2, with D maybe TRBD2 (7 bases). The CDR3 is made up of 17 amino acids. In germline, CDR1 is SGHRS, CDR2 YFSETQ. Trimming left V 0 bases short and J 6 bases short, with 18 bases between. For the CDR3, the DNA is TGCGCCAGCAGCTTGGTGTCCGGGGGGCCTATTGCCGGGGAGCTGTTTTTT. Amino acids: CASSLVSGGPIAGELFF.